This T cell receptor (beta chain) was documented in a study of blood T cell repertoires in COVID-19. Study overall: Acute and convalescent COVID-19 specimens originated in the United States, Italy and Spain. Nucleic acid was either cDNA or gDNA, and it came from T cells, B-cell-depleted T cells, or PBMCs.

Original analysis: From reference gene primer amplification, estimates of nucleated cell counts were derived. Sequencing used immunoSEQ multiplex PCR; TCRdb keeps in-frame clones, though not all of them. Clone size and the V and J calls come from that table; the DNA yielded D and trimming. The sample contains tens of thousands of clones, over 65% of which appear only once. The V segment lost 7 bases and the J segment 1 base; nucleotides outside the gene matches: 7. Germline V gene lookup returns CDR1 MDHEN and CDR2 SYDVKM. The CDR3 is 16 amino acids. Sample: peripheral blood. This rearrangement joins TRBV28 to TRBJ2-5; TRBD1 matches at 12 bases. The origin of this receptor is a woman aged 70 to 79 with acute or convalescent COVID-19. The CDR3 coding sequence is TGTGCCAGCAATACTGGGACAGGGGGCCTCCAAGAGACCCAGTACTTC. It yields the protein CASNTGTGGLQETQYF.